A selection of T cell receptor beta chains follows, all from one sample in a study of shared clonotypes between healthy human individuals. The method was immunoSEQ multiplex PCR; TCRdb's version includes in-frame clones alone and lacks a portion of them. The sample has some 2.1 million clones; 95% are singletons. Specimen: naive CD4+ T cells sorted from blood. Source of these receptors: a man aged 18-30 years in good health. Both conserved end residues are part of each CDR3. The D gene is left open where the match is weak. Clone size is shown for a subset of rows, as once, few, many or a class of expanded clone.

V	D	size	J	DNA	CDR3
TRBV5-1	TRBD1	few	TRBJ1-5	TGCGCCAGCAGCGTTGGACAGGGCAATCAGCCCCAGCATTTT	CASSVGQGNQPQHF
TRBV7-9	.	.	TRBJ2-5	TGTGCCAGCAGCTCGGGAGCGGGCCAAGAGACCCAGTACTTC	CASSSGAGQETQYF
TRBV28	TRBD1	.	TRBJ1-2	TGTGCCAGCACCGACGGACAGGGCGGATATGGCTACACCTTC	CASTDGQGGYGYTF
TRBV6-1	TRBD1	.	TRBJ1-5	TGTGCCAGCGCGGACAGGGGGGGCAATCAGCCCCAGCATTTT	CASADRGGNQPQHF
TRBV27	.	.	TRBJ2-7	TGTGCCAGCAGTTTGGCAGGGGAAGGCTACGAGCAGTACTTC	CASSLAGEGYEQYF
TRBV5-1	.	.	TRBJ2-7	TGCGCCAGCAGCTTGGTGACAGAGCACTACGAGCAGTACTTC	CASSLVTEHYEQYF
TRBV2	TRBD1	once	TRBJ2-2	TGTGCCACCCAGAACAGGGGGCGCGGAGGCGCCGGGGAGCTGTTCTTT	CATQNRGRGGAGELFF
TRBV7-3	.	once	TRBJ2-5	TGTGCCAGCAGCTTAATGGGAGGTCAAGAGACCCAGTACTTC	CASSLMGGQETQYF
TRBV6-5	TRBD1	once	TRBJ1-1	TGTGCCAGCAACCGAGGGACAGGGAACACTGAAGCTTTCTTT	CASNRGTGNTEAFF
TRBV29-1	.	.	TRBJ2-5	TGCAGCGTCGCAACAGGGAGAGAGACCCAGTACTTC	CSVATGRETQYF
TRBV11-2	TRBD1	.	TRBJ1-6	TGTGCCAGCAGCTTATTGGGAGACAGGGGCGCACCTACTTCACCCCTCCACTTT	CASSLLGDRGAPTSPLHF
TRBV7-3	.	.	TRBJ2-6	TGTGCCAGCAGCTTAGGGCTCGGGGCCAACGTCCTGACTTTC	CASSLGLGANVLTF
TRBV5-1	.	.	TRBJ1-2	TGCGCCAGCAGCGAGGACAGCCGCGGCTACACCTTC	CASSEDSRGYTF
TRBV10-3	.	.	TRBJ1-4	TGTGCCACGACGGACGGACCAAATGAAAAACTGTTTTTT	CATTDGPNEKLFF
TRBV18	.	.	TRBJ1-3	TGTGCCAGCTCACCAGCAGGGAGATCAGGAAACACCATATATTTT	CASSPAGRSGNTIYF
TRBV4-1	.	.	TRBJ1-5	TGCGCCAGCAGCCAAGCCCCCCCCGGGGGGGGCAATCAGCCCCAGCATTTT	CASSQAPPGGGNQPQHF
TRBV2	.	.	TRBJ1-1	TGTGCCAGCGGGGTGGAAAGGAACACTGAAGCTTTCTTT	CASGVERNTEAFF
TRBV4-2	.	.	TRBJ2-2	TGTGCCAGCAGCCGGGGGGCCGGGGAGCTGTTTTTT	CASSRGAGELFF
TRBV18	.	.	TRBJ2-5	TGTGCCAGCTCACCACGTTTTACCCAGTACTTC	CASSPRFTQYF
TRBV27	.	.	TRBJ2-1	TGTGCCAGCAGTTTATTTCGGACCGGAAACAATGAGCAGTTCTTC	CASSLFRTGNNEQFF
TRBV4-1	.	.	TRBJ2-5	TGCGCCAGCAGCCAAGATAGGCGGATCCAAGAGACCCAGTACTTC	CASSQDRRIQETQYF
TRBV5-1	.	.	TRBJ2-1	TGCGCCAGCAGCTTGTGGACTGGGGATGAGCAGTTCTTC	CASSLWTGDEQFF
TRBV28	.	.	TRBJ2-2	TGTGCCACCTTTAGCGGATTGAACACCGGGGAGCTGTTTTTT	CATFSGLNTGELFF
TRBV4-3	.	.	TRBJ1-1	TGCGCCAGCAGCCTCAACTCGGACACTGAAGCTTTCTTT	CASSLNSDTEAFF
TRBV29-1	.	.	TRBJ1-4	TGCAGCGACAGGGAGTACGGAACTAATGAAAAACTGTTTTTT	CSDREYGTNEKLFF
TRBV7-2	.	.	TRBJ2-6	TGTGCCAGCAGCTTAAATACGGGGGTATCTGGGGCCAACGTCCTGACTTTC	CASSLNTGVSGANVLTF
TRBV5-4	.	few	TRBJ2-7	TGTGCCAGCAGCTTGGTAACAGACTCCTACGAGCAGTACTTC	CASSLVTDSYEQYF
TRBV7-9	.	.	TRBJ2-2	TGTGCCAGCAGCTTGGGACAGAACACCGGGGAGCTGTTTTTT	CASSLGQNTGELFF
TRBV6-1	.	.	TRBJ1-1	TGTGCCAGCAGTGAGGGCAGCATGAACACTGAAGCTTTCTTT	CASSEGSMNTEAFF
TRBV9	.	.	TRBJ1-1	TGTGCCAGCAGCGTAGACGGGGGGAACACTGAAGCTTTCTTT	CASSVDGGNTEAFF
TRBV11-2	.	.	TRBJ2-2	TGTGCCAGCAGCTTGAATAAGCTTCGATCCGTTACCGGGGAGCTGTTTTTT	CASSLNKLRSVTGELFF
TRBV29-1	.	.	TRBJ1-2	TGCAGCGTTGTGACGGTTTCGATTACAGGCTACACCTTC	CSVVTVSITGYTF
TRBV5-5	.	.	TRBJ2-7	TGTGCCAGCAGCTTGGACAGTCCCTACGAGCAGTACTTC	CASSLDSPYEQYF
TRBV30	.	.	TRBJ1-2	TGTGCCTGGAGCGCGGACAGTAACTATGGCTACACCTTC	CAWSADSNYGYTF
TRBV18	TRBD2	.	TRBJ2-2	TGTGCCAGCTCACCGAGCGGGGGAAACACCGGGGAGCTGTTTTTT	CASSPSGGNTGELFF
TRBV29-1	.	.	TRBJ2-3	TGCAGCGTTGATACCCCGGACACAGATACGCAGTATTTT	CSVDTPDTDTQYF
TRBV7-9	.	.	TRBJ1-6	TGTGCCAGCAGCCTTTGGGGGGATTCTAATTCACCCCTCCACTTT	CASSLWGDSNSPLHF